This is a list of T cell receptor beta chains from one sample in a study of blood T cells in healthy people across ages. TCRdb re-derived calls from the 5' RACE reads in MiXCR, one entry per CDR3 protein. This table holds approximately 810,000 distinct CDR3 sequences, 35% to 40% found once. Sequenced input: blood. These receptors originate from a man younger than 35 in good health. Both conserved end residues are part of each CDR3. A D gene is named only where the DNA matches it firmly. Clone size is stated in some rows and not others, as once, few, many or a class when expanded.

CDR3 DNA: TGTGCCAGCAGCCCCGGGACTAGCGGGGGAGATGAGCAGTTCTTC; CDR3 protein: CASSPGTSGGDEQFF; clone size: many; V gene: TRBV6-5; D gene: TRBD2; J gene: TRBJ2-1
CDR3 DNA: TGTGCCAGCAGCTTAGAGAACCCGATGGGCGCCCGGGGGTACAATGAGCAGTTCTTC; CDR3 protein: CASSLENPMGARGYNEQFF; clone size: .; V gene: TRBV7-2; D gene: .; J gene: TRBJ2-1
CDR3 DNA: TGTGCCACCAGTGATTCGGACAGGGTTGCGGCGGGGACGCAGTATTTT; CDR3 protein: CATSDSDRVAAGTQYF; clone size: few; V gene: TRBV24-1; D gene: TRBD1; J gene: TRBJ2-3
CDR3 DNA: TGTGCCAGCAGCTTAGTCAAGGGGATGGATGAGCAGTACTTC; CDR3 protein: CASSLVKGMDEQYF; clone size: .; V gene: TRBV7-6; D gene: .; J gene: TRBJ2-7
CDR3 DNA: TGTGCCAGCAGCTACGGGACTAGCGGGGCTTACAATGAGCAGTACTTC; CDR3 protein: CASSYGTSGAYNEQYF; clone size: .; V gene: TRBV7-9; D gene: TRBD2; J gene: TRBJ2-4
CDR3 DNA: TGCAGCGTTGTCCCGGAGAACACTGAAGCTTTCTTT; CDR3 protein: CSVVPENTEAFF; clone size: .; V gene: TRBV29-1; D gene: .; J gene: TRBJ1-1
CDR3 DNA: TGCAGTGCAGGCAGGGTGGAGAATTCACCCCTCCACTTT; CDR3 protein: CSAGRVENSPLHF; clone size: .; V gene: TRBV20-1; D gene: .; J gene: TRBJ1-6
CDR3 DNA: TGTGCCATCAGAATCGGGACAGGGGGTAAAAACACTGAAGCTTTCTTT; CDR3 protein: CAIRIGTGGKNTEAFF; clone size: few; V gene: TRBV10-3; D gene: TRBD1; J gene: TRBJ1-1
CDR3 DNA: TGTGCCAGCAGCTTTTGTCGTAGGCAATCTGGGGCCAACGTCCTGACTTTC; CDR3 protein: CASSFCRRQSGANVLTF; clone size: once; V gene: TRBV12-1; D gene: .; J gene: TRBJ2-6
CDR3 DNA: TGCAGTGCTATGATGGGTAGCGGGCCCAAAAACATTCAGTACTTC; CDR3 protein: CSAMMGSGPKNIQYF; clone size: few; V gene: TRBV20-1; D gene: TRBD2; J gene: TRBJ2-4
CDR3 DNA: TGTGCCAGCAGCTTTTTCAGGGGGCTGAGTGCCGGGGAGCTGTTTTTT; CDR3 protein: CASSFFRGLSAGELFF; clone size: once; V gene: TRBV7-2; D gene: TRBD1; J gene: TRBJ2-2
CDR3 DNA: TGTGCCAGCTCACCACTCAGGGAGGACACCGGGGAGCTGTTTTTT; CDR3 protein: CASSPLREDTGELFF; clone size: .; V gene: TRBV18; D gene: .; J gene: TRBJ2-2
CDR3 DNA: TGTGCCAGCAGCACCCCGACAGGTCGGACCTACGAGCAGTACTTC; CDR3 protein: CASSTPTGRTYEQYF; clone size: many; V gene: TRBV21-1; D gene: .; J gene: TRBJ2-7
CDR3 DNA: TGTGCCAGCAGTCTACAGGTCTATGGCTACACCTTC; CDR3 protein: CASSLQVYGYTF; clone size: .; V gene: TRBV12-3/TRBV12-4; D gene: .; J gene: TRBJ1-2
CDR3 DNA: TGTGCCAGCAGTTCGAGTGCGGGGGGGGCAGATACGCAGTATTTT; CDR3 protein: CASSSSAGGADTQYF; clone size: .; V gene: TRBV10-3; D gene: TRBD2; J gene: TRBJ2-3
CDR3 DNA: TGCGCCAGCAGCTGGGGACAAGACCGCACAGATACGCAGTATTTT; CDR3 protein: CASSWGQDRTDTQYF; clone size: few; V gene: TRBV5-1; D gene: .; J gene: TRBJ2-3
CDR3 DNA: TGTGCCAGCAGCCTTCCCGATAGATCTAACTATGGCTGTACCTTC; CDR3 protein: CASSLPDRSNYGCTF; clone size: .; V gene: TRBV12-3/TRBV12-4; D gene: .; J gene: TRBJ1-2
CDR3 DNA: TGTGCCAGCAGTTTCTCGGGGGCCCTAACAGATACGCAGTATTTT; CDR3 protein: CASSFSGALTDTQYF; clone size: .; V gene: TRBV12-3/TRBV12-4; D gene: .; J gene: TRBJ2-3
CDR3 DNA: TGTGCCATCAGTGAGGGACAGTCGTACAATGAGCAGTTCTTC; CDR3 protein: CAISEGQSYNEQFF; clone size: .; V gene: TRBV10-3; D gene: .; J gene: TRBJ2-1
CDR3 DNA: TGCAGTGCTTCCCCCCCGAGGGAGCAGAACACTGAAGCTTTCTTT; CDR3 protein: CSASPPREQNTEAFF; clone size: few; V gene: TRBV20-1; D gene: .; J gene: TRBJ1-1
CDR3 DNA: TGTGCCAGCAGACGGCCCGGGAGGAACTATGGCTACACCTTC; CDR3 protein: CASRRPGRNYGYTF; clone size: .; V gene: TRBV6-5; D gene: .; J gene: TRBJ1-2
CDR3 DNA: TGTGCCAGCAGTTTATACTCAATAGCGGGGGCTGAGCAGTACTTC; CDR3 protein: CASSLYSIAGAEQYF; clone size: .; V gene: TRBV12-3/TRBV12-4; D gene: TRBD2; J gene: TRBJ2-5
CDR3 DNA: TGCGCCAACAGCCAGATCGGACTAGTGCAAGAGACCCAGTACTTC; CDR3 protein: CANSQIGLVQETQYF; clone size: .; V gene: TRBV4-1; D gene: TRBD2; J gene: TRBJ2-5
CDR3 DNA: TGCGTCAGCAGCCAAGTTAGCGGGGACCAACAAGAGACCCAGTACTTC; CDR3 protein: CVSSQVSGDQQETQYF; clone size: .; V gene: TRBV4-1; D gene: TRBD2; J gene: TRBJ2-5
CDR3 DNA: TGCAGTGCTAGCCGCGTAGCGGGGGCTAACTACGAGCAGTACTTC; CDR3 protein: CSASRVAGANYEQYF; clone size: once; V gene: TRBV20-1; D gene: TRBD2; J gene: TRBJ2-7
CDR3 DNA: TGTGCCAGCAGTTTTGGGACTAGCGGGAGTGTGGGGGATACGCAGTATTTT; CDR3 protein: CASSFGTSGSVGDTQYF; clone size: .; V gene: TRBV6-5; D gene: TRBD2; J gene: TRBJ2-3
CDR3 DNA: TGTGCCAGCAGCTTAACGCACATGAACACTGAAGCTTTCTTT; CDR3 protein: CASSLTHMNTEAFF; clone size: few; V gene: TRBV7-3; D gene: .; J gene: TRBJ1-1
CDR3 DNA: TGCAGTGCTAGAGATCCTGGGGATCAGCCCCAGCATTTT; CDR3 protein: CSARDPGDQPQHF; clone size: .; V gene: TRBV20-1; D gene: .; J gene: TRBJ1-5
CDR3 DNA: TGTGCCAGCGCTACCGGGACAGGGTGGGAGACCCAGTACTTC; CDR3 protein: CASATGTGWETQYF; clone size: few; V gene: TRBV2; D gene: TRBD1; J gene: TRBJ2-5
CDR3 DNA: TGTGCCAGCCCGAAGATGCCAGGCGATCTGATACCGAACACTGAAGCTTTCTTT; CDR3 protein: CASPKMPGDLIPNTEAFF; clone size: once; V gene: TRBV18; D gene: .; J gene: TRBJ1-1
CDR3 DNA: TGTGCCAGCAGCAGTCGACAGCCTTCCTACAATGAGCAGTACTTC; CDR3 protein: CASSSRQPSYNEQYF; clone size: few; V gene: TRBV4-2; D gene: .; J gene: TRBJ2-7
CDR3 DNA: TGTGCCAGCAGTTTGGTCCGGGGGGCCACAGATACGCAGTATTTT; CDR3 protein: CASSLVRGATDTQYF; clone size: many; V gene: TRBV27; D gene: .; J gene: TRBJ2-3
CDR3 DNA: TGTGCCAGCAGCTTAGGGACAGGGGCTCCCGGGGAGCTGTTTTTT; CDR3 protein: CASSLGTGAPGELFF; clone size: .; V gene: TRBV7-8; D gene: TRBD1; J gene: TRBJ2-2
CDR3 DNA: TGTGCCAGCAGTCCATGGACAGGGGCCACCTACGAGCAGTACTTC; CDR3 protein: CASSPWTGATYEQYF; clone size: few; V gene: TRBV12-3/TRBV12-4; D gene: TRBD1; J gene: TRBJ2-7
CDR3 DNA: TGTGCCAGCAGTGCGGTGGGAGGAACAGATACGCAGTATTTT; CDR3 protein: CASSAVGGTDTQYF; clone size: .; V gene: TRBV6-2/TRBV6-3; D gene: .; J gene: TRBJ2-3
CDR3 DNA: TGTGCCAGCAGCGTTAGACAGGGGGCATCTGGGGCCAACGTCCTGACTTTC; CDR3 protein: CASSVRQGASGANVLTF; clone size: .; V gene: TRBV9; D gene: TRBD1; J gene: TRBJ2-6
CDR3 DNA: TGCGCCAGCAGTTTAAACAGGTTGGGACTAAAAGAAGCTTTCTTT; CDR3 protein: CASSLNRLGLKEAFF; clone size: .; V gene: TRBV5-1; D gene: .; J gene: TRBJ1-1
CDR3 DNA: TGCAGTGCTAGATGGACGGGGTATGGCTACACCTTC; CDR3 protein: CSARWTGYGYTF; clone size: .; V gene: TRBV20-1; D gene: .; J gene: TRBJ1-2
CDR3 DNA: TGTGCCAGCAGCTCCCCCCGTCAGCGGGGGGACCTATACGAGCAGTACTTC; CDR3 protein: CASSSPRQRGDLYEQYF; clone size: few; V gene: TRBV7-2; D gene: TRBD2; J gene: TRBJ2-7
CDR3 DNA: TGCGCCAGCAGCCAGCAGCCTCCAACCGAAGCTTTCTTT; CDR3 protein: CASSQQPPTEAFF; clone size: .; V gene: TRBV4-1; D gene: .; J gene: TRBJ1-1
CDR3 DNA: TGTGCCATCCGGGACAGGGGAAGGTACGAGCAGTACTTC; CDR3 protein: CAIRDRGRYEQYF; clone size: .; V gene: TRBV6-2/TRBV6-3; D gene: TRBD1; J gene: TRBJ2-7
CDR3 DNA: TGTGCCAGCAGGCAGGGGGTGGACGGGGAGCTGTTTTTT; CDR3 protein: CASRQGVDGELFF; clone size: .; V gene: TRBV12-3/TRBV12-4; D gene: TRBD1; J gene: TRBJ2-2
CDR3 DNA: TGTGCCAGCAGCTTAGCCAGCAGGTTCTACGAGCAGTACTTC; CDR3 protein: CASSLASRFYEQYF; clone size: many; V gene: TRBV7-9; D gene: .; J gene: TRBJ2-7
CDR3 DNA: TGTGCCAGCAGCTTGCTACCCCACAATGAGCAGTTCTTC; CDR3 protein: CASSLLPHNEQFF; clone size: .; V gene: TRBV7-9; D gene: .; J gene: TRBJ2-1
CDR3 DNA: TGTGCCAGCAGCGCCACAGGAGGGACTGAAAAACTGTTTTTT; CDR3 protein: CASSATGGTEKLFF; clone size: few; V gene: TRBV9; D gene: .; J gene: TRBJ1-4
CDR3 DNA: TGTGCCAGCAGCTTACGGGCCGCGAACACTGAAGCTTTCTTT; CDR3 protein: CASSLRAANTEAFF; clone size: .; V gene: TRBV5-5; D gene: .; J gene: TRBJ1-1
CDR3 DNA: TGTGCCAGCAGCTTATCGGGACGGCACAATGAGCAGTACTTC; CDR3 protein: CASSLSGRHNEQYF; clone size: .; V gene: TRBV7-2; D gene: .; J gene: TRBJ2-7
CDR3 DNA: TGCGCCAGCAGCCGGGGGAGGGCTACCGGGGAGCTGTTTTTT; CDR3 protein: CASSRGRATGELFF; clone size: few; V gene: TRBV4-3; D gene: TRBD2; J gene: TRBJ2-2
CDR3 DNA: TGTGCCAACAGCGTAGCTCTTAGGGGGTCCGGCTACACCTTC; CDR3 protein: CANSVALRGSGYTF; clone size: .; V gene: TRBV9; D gene: .; J gene: TRBJ1-2
CDR3 DNA: TGTGCCAGCAGCCTCACCGGGACAGGCTACAATGAGCAGTTCTTC; CDR3 protein: CASSLTGTGYNEQFF; clone size: .; V gene: TRBV3-1; D gene: TRBD1; J gene: TRBJ2-1
CDR3 DNA: TGTGCCAGCAGTCCCCGAGGGAGGGGGCGCGGAGCTTTCTTT; CDR3 protein: CASSPRGRGRGAFF; clone size: few; V gene: TRBV12-3/TRBV12-4; D gene: TRBD1; J gene: TRBJ1-1
CDR3 DNA: TGTGCCAGCACCAGGATCGACTTGGGCCGCCTGAACACTGAAGCTTTCTTT; CDR3 protein: CASTRIDLGRLNTEAFF; clone size: .; V gene: TRBV5-5; D gene: .; J gene: TRBJ1-1
CDR3 DNA: TGTGCCAGCAGCTTAACCGGCGGGGGCGCAAGCTACGAGCAGTACTTC; CDR3 protein: CASSLTGGGASYEQYF; clone size: .; V gene: TRBV7-3; D gene: .; J gene: TRBJ2-7
CDR3 DNA: TGTGCCAGCAGCTTATTTGGCAGTGAGCAGTACTTC; CDR3 protein: CASSLFGSEQYF; clone size: few; V gene: TRBV7-3; D gene: .; J gene: TRBJ2-7
CDR3 DNA: TGTGCCAGCGGGGGGGGCCGGCAAAACATTCAGTACTTC; CDR3 protein: CASGGGRQNIQYF; clone size: few; V gene: TRBV6-6; D gene: .; J gene: TRBJ2-4